The 4 T cell receptor beta chains below were found in one sample sequenced in a study of CD8+CD57+ T cells in acquired aplastic anemia. Genomic DNA constituted the template upon which TCR beta VDJ and CDR3 profiling was performed. One entry per CDR3 protein results from TCRdb running MiXCR on the reads. The sample carries 86,000 or so distinct CDR3 sequences, approximately 46% recorded once. Sequenced sample: sorted CD4+, CD8+, or CD8+CD57+ T cells (not recorded which) from PBMCs. The receptors stem from a human donor in good health, serving as a control.

Ten or more counts support this clonotype. The chain recombines TRBV12-3 or TRBV12-4 with TRBJ2-2, with TRBD2 as a possible D gene (6 bases). Between the trimmed V and J ends, which lost 8 bases and 7 bases, there was a span of 14 bases. This CDR3 contains 13 residues. CDR3 loop: CASAKRRVGELFF. The CDR3 DNA reads as TGTGCCAGCGCCAAAAGGAGGGTCGGGGAGCTGTTTTTT.

Comment on this clonotype: A much more abundant neighbour one base away suggests this may be a read error. The chain uses TRBV6-5 and TRBJ1-1; 8 nucleotides agree with TRBD1. The length of the CDR3 is 14 residues. CDR1 and CDR2 (germline): MNHEY, SVGAGI. The CDR3 coding sequence is TGTGCCAGCGGTTACGGGACAGGGAACACTGAAGCTTTCTTT. It codes for CASGYGTGNTEAFF.

Points on this clonotype: A much larger clonotype is one base distant, so this may be a read error. V gene TRBV7-6 combines with J gene TRBJ2-7, with 11 bases lining up with TRBD2. The CDR3 has 14 amino acids. V lost 7 bases to trimming and J lost 7 bases; unmatched junction nucleotides: 9. Germline loops: CDR1 SGHVS, CDR2 FNYEAQ. The CDR3 spells CASIGLAGGNEQYF. As DNA, the CDR3 is TGTGCCAGCATAGGACTAGCGGGCGGGAATGAGCAGTACTTC.

The rearrangement joins TRBV24-1 to TRBJ2-1, with D hard to call. The CDR3 covers 11 residues. V was pared by 9 bases and J by 3 bases, with 5 bases between. Germline lookup yields CDR1 KGHDR and CDR2 SFDVKD. The CDR3 DNA reads TGTGCCACCGAAGACTACAATGAGCAGTTCTTC. This sequence encodes CATEDYNEQFF.